The T cell receptor beta chain under discussion was sequenced for a study of blood T cell repertoires in COVID-19. As for the study in general: Samples came from the United States, Italy and Spain, spanning acute and convalescent COVID-19. PBMCs, B-cell-depleted T cells, or T cells were the source of the cDNA or gDNA that made up the material.

Authors' analysis steps: Reference gene primer amplification gave nucleated cell count estimates. Profiled with immunoSEQ multiplex PCR; TCRdb holds only in-frame clones, not every one. The V and J calls and the clone size are those of that table, but D and trimming were determined from the DNA. The repertoire consists of around 250,000 clones, with about 89% occurring once and the leading ten covering 1.6%. Trimming removed 5 bases from V and 3 bases from J; junction bases left unmatched: 11. The CDR3 is made up of 17 amino acids. The germline V gene encodes CDR1 PRHDT and CDR2 FYEKMQ (reference sequence).

The chain is built from TRBV13 and TRBJ2-2, with 8 nucleotides matching TRBD1. Sequenced sample: peripheral blood. The TCR originated in a woman aged 60-75 years who had recovered from COVID-19. The CDR3 loop reads CASSVTGRGRYTGELFF. CDR3 nucleotide sequence: TGTGCCAGCAGCGTTACGGGCAGGGGGCGGTACACCGGGGAGCTGTTTTTT.